This entry lists 8 T cell receptor beta chains sequenced from one sample in a study of spatial heterogeneity in lung cancer. The study's findings and limits: Within tumors, counts of expanded alpha and beta TCRs tracked tumor mutation counts.

Stated time point: sample taken at primary tumor resection. In TCRdb, the 5' RACE reads were re-called with MiXCR into one record per CDR3 protein. The table records around 15,000 distinct CDR3 sequences, approximately 6.8% of them present only once. These TCRs are of unknown antigen specificity. Sequences were derived from lung tumor tissue, sampled at surgery. Receptors were obtained from a female donor with early-stage non-small cell lung cancer.

By share of the sample, this clonotype is medium-sized. This beta chain is a stray read from a library made for alpha chains; its abundance is not meaningful. This chain joins TRBV3-1 and TRBJ2-1; D is possibly TRBD1 (6 bases). Germline V gene sequence: CDR1 LGHDT, CDR2 YNNKEL (reference sequence). The V gene lost 1 base and the J gene lost 4 bases, with 14 bases spanning the gap. CDR3 length: 16 residues. In DNA form, the CDR3 reads TGTGCCAGCAGCCAAGGGGGCAGGGGCTGGTACAATGAGCAGTTCTTC. Its translation is CASSQGGRGWYNEQFF.

This clonotype was observed many times. This beta chain is off target for a library built for alpha chains, so its abundance means little. The rearrangement links TRBV4-1 to TRBJ2-1; 8 nucleotides agree with TRBD2. The V gene end was trimmed by 1 base and the J gene end by 4 bases; junction bases not matched to a gene: 9. This CDR3 spans 17 amino acids. Germline CDR1 and CDR2: MGHRA and YSYEKL. CDR3 in amino acids: CASSQGERGISYNEQFF. DNA of the CDR3: TGCGCCAGCAGCCAAGGAGAGCGGGGGATCTCGTACAATGAGCAGTTCTTC.

The sample holds many counts of this clonotype. Being off target in a library aimed at alpha chains, this beta chain has a size of little meaning. The chain carries TRBV5-4 and TRBJ1-1; 7 nucleotides match TRBD1. J was trimmed by 4 bases and V by 4 bases; bases with no gene match: 13. The CDR3 totals 16 residues. Germline V gives CDR1 SGHNT, CDR2 YYREEE (reference sequence). The CDR3 loop is CASSDYYRGGGTEAFF. The CDR3 DNA is TGTGCCAGCAGCGATTACTACCGAGGGGGCGGCACTGAAGCTTTCTTT.

To note about this clonotype: This beta chain represents an off-target read in a library built for alpha chains; its size is of limited meaning. This chain links TRBV12-3 or TRBV12-4 with TRBJ2-3, with D maybe TRBD2 (5 bases). V was pared by 3 bases and J by 2 bases, with 12 bases between. This CDR3 has 15 amino acids. The DNA for the CDR3 is TGTGCCAGCAGTTTGGGAGCGGTATACACAGATACGCAGTATTTT. Translation: CASSLGAVYTDTQYF.

This clonotype was picked up many times. This beta chain appears as a stray read in a library generated for alpha chains; its size is not informative. The chain carries TRBV21-1 and TRBJ2-4. TRBV21-1 is a listed pseudogene. The length of the CDR3 is 16 residues. DNA for the CDR3: TGTGCCAGCAGCAAAGTAAGACCTCTAGCCAAAAACATTCAGTACTTC. It yields the protein CASSKVRPLAKNIQYF.

This clonotype was observed at least ten times. A library made for alpha chains picked up this beta chain off target, so its size means little. The CDR3 region has the DNA TGTGCCAGCAGTTACTCGACCCAGGGGGCATACGAGCAGTACTTC. It specifies CASSYSTQGAYEQYF. V is TRBV6-6 and J is TRBJ2-7, with 8 positions matching TRBD1. V trimming: 0 bases; J trimming: 4 bases; junction bases outside the gene matches: 5. This CDR3 contains 15 residues. Germline V lookup: CDR1 MNHNY, CDR2 SVGAGI (reference sequence).

This clonotype was counted at least ten times. Because the library targeted alpha chains, this beta chain is an off-target read whose size means little. The V gene is TRBV7-2, the J gene TRBJ2-3, with 12 positions matching TRBD2. CDR3 length: 14 amino acids. Germline-derived CDR1 and CDR2 are SGHTA and FQGNSA. Trimming at V came to 3 bases and at J to 5 bases, leaving 0 bases not matched to a gene. The CDR3 protein is CASSLGLAGDTQYF. CDR3 in DNA: TGTGCCAGCAGCTTGGGACTAGCGGGAGATACGCAGTATTTT.

This clonotype turned up a few times. Being off target in a library aimed at alpha chains, this beta chain has a size of little meaning. V gene TRBV7-2 combines with J gene TRBJ1-3, with 9 bases lining up with TRBD1. Per germline, CDR1 SGHTA and CDR2 FQGNSA. J lost 4 bases, V lost 6 bases, and 7 bases had no gene match. The CDR3 contains 15 residues. The CDR3 nucleotides read TGTGCCAGCAGTCCCGGGACAGGGAAAGGAAACACCATATATTTT. Translating it yields CASSPGTGKGNTIYF.